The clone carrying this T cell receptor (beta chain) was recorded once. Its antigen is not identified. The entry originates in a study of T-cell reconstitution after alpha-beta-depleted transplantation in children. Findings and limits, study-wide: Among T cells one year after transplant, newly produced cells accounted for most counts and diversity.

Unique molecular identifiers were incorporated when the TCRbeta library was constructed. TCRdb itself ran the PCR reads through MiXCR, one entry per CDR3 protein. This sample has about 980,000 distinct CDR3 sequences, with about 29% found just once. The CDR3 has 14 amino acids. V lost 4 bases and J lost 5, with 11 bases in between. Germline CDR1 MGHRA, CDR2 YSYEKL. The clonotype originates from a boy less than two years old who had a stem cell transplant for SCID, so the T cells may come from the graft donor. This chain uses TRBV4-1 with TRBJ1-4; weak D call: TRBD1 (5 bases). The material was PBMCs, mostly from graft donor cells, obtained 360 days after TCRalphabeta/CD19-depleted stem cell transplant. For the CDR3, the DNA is TGCGCCAGCAGCCGCCTCGGGGGGAATGAAAAACTGTTTTTT. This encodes CASSRLGGNEKLFF.